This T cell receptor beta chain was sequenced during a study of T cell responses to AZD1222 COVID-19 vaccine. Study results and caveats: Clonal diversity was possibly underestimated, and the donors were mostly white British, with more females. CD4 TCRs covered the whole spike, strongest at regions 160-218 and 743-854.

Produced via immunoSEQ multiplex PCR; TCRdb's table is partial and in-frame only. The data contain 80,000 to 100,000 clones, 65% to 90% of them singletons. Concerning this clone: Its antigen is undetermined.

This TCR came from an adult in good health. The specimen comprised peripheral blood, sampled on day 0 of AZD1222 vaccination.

CDR3 nucleotides: TGTGCCAGCAGCCAAGGTGCTAGCGACACCGGGGAGCTGTTTTTT. Amino acids: CASSQGASDTGELFF. The chain recombines TRBV3-1 (or the pseudogene TRBV3-2) with TRBJ2-2, with D possibly TRBD2 on 6 matching bases. The germline V gene encodes CDR1 LGHDT and CDR2 YNNKEL (reference sequence). The V end was cut by 1 base, the J end by 3 bases, with 9 bases between. The CDR3 is made up of 15 amino acids.